This TCR beta chain stems from a study of blood T cells in healthy people across ages. For the second PCR, which ran for 7 to 11 cycles, a sample-barcoded 5' primer and a J-beta primer mix were used. Each CDR3 protein gets one entry after TCRdb re-called the 5' RACE reads with MiXCR. The sample gives some 640,000 distinct CDR3 sequences, 49% of which show up once; approximately 32% is in the top ten. Germline V lookup: CDR1 DFQATT, CDR2 SNEGSKA (reference sequence). The CDR3 is 11 residues long. The ends were cut back, 4 bases at V and 10 bases at J, with 11 bases in the middle. Sample: blood. The V call is TRBV20-1, the J call TRBJ2-1; no definite D call. The clonotype originates from a woman aged 55-70 years in good health. CDR3 sequence: CSAKKTYEQFF. The DNA of the CDR3 is TGCAGTGCTAAGAAGACCTACGAGCAGTTCTTC.